Listed here are 5 T cell receptor beta chains from one sample, sequenced in a study of T cell repertoires in cytomegalovirus infection. Each CDR3 protein gets one entry after TCRdb re-called the reads with MiXCR. This sample has around 740,000 distinct CDR3 sequences; approximately 34% occur once, and the top ten carry 2.8%. The material sequenced was PBMCs. Receptor source: a human donor in good health (CMV status not recorded). Some clones in this sample may be carry-over from other donors' samples.

This clonotype appeared a few times. The chain combines TRBV28 with TRBJ1-2; TRBD1 is a possible D gene (5 bases). CDR1 is MDHEN, CDR2 SYDVKM, per germline. Between the trimmed V and J ends, which lost 7 bases and 5 bases, there was a span of 20 bases. CDR3 length equals 15 residues. The CDR3 region has the DNA TGTGCCAGCAATGCAGGGACCCCTACGGTGTATGGCTACACCTTC. Translation: CASNAGTPTVYGYTF.

V gene TRBV24-1 combines with J gene TRBJ2-1; 9 nucleotides match TRBD1. CDR1 is KGHDR and CDR2 is SFDVKD in the germline V gene. The V segment lost 10 bases and the J segment 6 bases; nucleotides outside the gene matches: 12. This CDR3 contains 15 residues. DNA of the CDR3: TGTGCCACTCAAGGAACAGGGGGCGGGGGCAATGAGCAGTTCTTC. It is translated as CATQGTGGGGNEQFF.

A note on this clonotype: At one of its ends the junction is not consistent with the germline gene, which may arise from a read error. In DNA, the CDR3 is TGTGACAGCAGTTTACAAACAGGCGGAGTAGCCAAAAACATTCAGTACTTC. Its protein is CDSSLQTGGVAKNIQYF. V is TRBV28 and J is TRBJ2-4; tentative D call: TRBD1 (5 bases). The CDR3 consists of 17 residues. Germline CDR1 is MDHEN and CDR2 is SYDVKM. The full variable domain, in which reference TRBV28 and TRBJ2-4 provide the parts outside the CDR3, is DVKVTQSSRYLVKRTGEKVFLECVQDMDHENMFWYRQDPGLGLRLIYFSYDVKMKEKGDIPEGYSVSREKKERFSLILESASTNQTSMYLCDSSLQTGGVAKNIQYFGAGTRLSVL.

To note about this clonotype: In this CDR3 the conserved last residue, phenylalanine or tryptophan, is missing, so a read error is likely. The genes are TRBV28 and TRBJ2-7, with 9 bases aligning to TRBD1. This CDR3 spans 11 amino acids. The junction had 1 base not matched to a gene; V was cut back by 8 bases and J by 5 bases. Germline CDR1 reads MDHEN; CDR2 reads SYDVKM. The DNA of the CDR3 is TGTGCCAGCCGGGACAGGGACGAGCAGTACTTA. Amino acids: CASRDRDEQYL.

This chain links TRBV5-6 with TRBJ2-7; a weak D match, TRBD1 (5 bases). Trimming cost V 0 bases and J 2 bases, with 15 bases left between them. CDR3 length equals 16 residues. CDR1 and CDR2 (germline): SGHDT, YYEEEE. CDR3 sequence reads: CASSLAPAGMPYEQYF. The CDR3 nucleotides are TGTGCCAGCAGCTTGGCCCCGGCAGGGATGCCCTACGAGCAGTACTTC.